The entry that follows covers one T cell receptor (beta chain) sequence. This CDR3 is 16 amino acids long. CDR1 MNHEY and CDR2 SVGEGT come from the germline V gene. Trimming at V came to 2 bases and at J to 0 bases, leaving 4 bases not matched to a gene. The sample is drawn from a study of blood T cell repertoires in COVID-19. As for the study in general: Specimens from acute and convalescent COVID-19 originated in the United States, Italy and Spain. From T cells, B-cell-depleted T cells, or PBMCs came the material, which was cDNA or gDNA.

Original analysis: Quantification of nucleated cells was approximated via reference gene primer amplification. This table comes from immunoSEQ multiplex PCR, and its TCRdb copy is limited to in-frame clones, with some not included. Clone size and V and J calls were adopted from that table, with D and trimming inferred from the DNA. Among about 190,000 clones listed, around 82% were seen once. Specimen: peripheral blood. The chain links TRBV6-2 or TRBV6-3 to TRBJ2-7; 10 bases align to TRBD2. The receptor comes from a man aged 45-65 years with active or convalescent COVID-19. The CDR3 DNA sequence: TGTGCCAGCAGTTACGGACTAGCGGAAACCTCCTACGAGCAGTACTTC. Amino acids: CASSYGLAETSYEQYF.